The T cell receptor (beta chain) described here comes from a study of blood T cell repertoires in COVID-19. The overall study: Samples taken during acute and convalescent COVID-19 were collected in the United States, Italy and Spain. T cells, B-cell-depleted T cells, or PBMCs supplied cDNA or gDNA.

Trimming took off 7 bases at V and 0 bases at J, with 9 bases between the two ends. The CDR3 covers 13 residues. CDR1 SNHLY and CDR2 FYNNEI come from the germline V gene. Under the authors' procedure: For nucleated cells, counts were estimated from reference gene primer amplification. Generated by immunoSEQ multiplex PCR, the TCRdb table keeps only in-frame clones and is missing some. Clone size and the V and J calls come from that table; the DNA yielded D and trimming. Of 200,000 or so clones listed, under 90% were seen once; the top ten hold roughly an eighth. Sequencing was done on a sample of peripheral blood. The gene calls are TRBV2 and TRBJ1-1; D unclear. This TCR came from a man younger than 45 with active or convalescent COVID-19. The CDR3 coding sequence is TGTGCCAGCAACATTGACATGAACACTGAAGCTTTCTTT. Translated, it gives CASNIDMNTEAFF. Using reference TRBV2 and TRBJ1-1 for the parts outside the CDR3, the full variable domain is EPEVTQTPSHQVTQMGQEVILRCVPISNHLYFYWYRQILGQKVEFLVSFYNNEISEKSEIFDDQFSVERPDGSNFTLKIRSTKLEDSAMYFCASNIDMNTEAFFGQGTRLTVV.